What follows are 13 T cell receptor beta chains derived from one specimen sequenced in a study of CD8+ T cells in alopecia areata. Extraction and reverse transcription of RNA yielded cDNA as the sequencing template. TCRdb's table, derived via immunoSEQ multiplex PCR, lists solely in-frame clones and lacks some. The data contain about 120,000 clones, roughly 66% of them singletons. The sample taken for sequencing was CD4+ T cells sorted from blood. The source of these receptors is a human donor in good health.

In DNA form, the CDR3 reads TGTGCCAGCAGCCCTCGGCCCGAAAAACTGTTTTTT. It encodes CASSPRPEKLFF. The V gene is TRBV14, the J gene TRBJ1-4; unclear D gene. The germline gives CDR1 SGHDN, CDR2 FVKESK. The V end lost 4 bases, the J end lost 8 bases, and 8 bases lay between the germline ends. The CDR3 has 12 amino acids.

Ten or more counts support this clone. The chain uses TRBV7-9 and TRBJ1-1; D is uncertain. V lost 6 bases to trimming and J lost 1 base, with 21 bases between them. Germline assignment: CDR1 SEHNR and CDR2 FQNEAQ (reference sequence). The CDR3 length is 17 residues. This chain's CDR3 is CASRPTIRLEGNTEAFF. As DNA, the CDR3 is TGTGCCAGCAGACCCACAATACGTCTTGAGGGGAACACTGAAGCTTTCTTT.

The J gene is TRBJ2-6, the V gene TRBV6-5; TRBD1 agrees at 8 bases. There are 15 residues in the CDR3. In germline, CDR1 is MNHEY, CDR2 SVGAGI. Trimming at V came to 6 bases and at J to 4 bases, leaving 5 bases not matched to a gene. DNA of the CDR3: TGTGCCAGCAGACTGACAGGGGTAGGGGCCAACGTCCTGACTTTC. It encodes CASRLTGVGANVLTF.

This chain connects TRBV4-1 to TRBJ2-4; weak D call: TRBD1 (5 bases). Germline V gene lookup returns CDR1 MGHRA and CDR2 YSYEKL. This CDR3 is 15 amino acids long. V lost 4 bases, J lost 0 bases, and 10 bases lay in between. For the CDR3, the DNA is TGCGCCAGCAGCCTCCTAGGGGTAGCCAAAAACATTCAGTACTTC. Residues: CASSLLGVAKNIQYF.

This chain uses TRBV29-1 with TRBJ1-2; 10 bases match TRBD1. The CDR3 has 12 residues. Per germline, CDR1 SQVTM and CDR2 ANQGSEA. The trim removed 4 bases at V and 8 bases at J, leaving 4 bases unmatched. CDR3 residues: CSVVGTGDGYTF. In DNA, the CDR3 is TGCAGCGTTGTAGGGACAGGGGACGGCTACACCTTC.

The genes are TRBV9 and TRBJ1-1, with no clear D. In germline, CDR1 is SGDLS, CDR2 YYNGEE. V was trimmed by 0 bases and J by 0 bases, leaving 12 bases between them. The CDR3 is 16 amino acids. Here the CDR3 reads CASSVGFREMNTEAFF. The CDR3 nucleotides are TGTGCCAGCAGCGTAGGTTTTCGGGAGATGAACACTGAAGCTTTCTTT.

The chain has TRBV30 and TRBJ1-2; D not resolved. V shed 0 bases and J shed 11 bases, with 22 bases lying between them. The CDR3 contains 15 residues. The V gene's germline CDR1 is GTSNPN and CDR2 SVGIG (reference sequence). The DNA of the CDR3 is TGTGCCTGGAGTGTACCCTGGCAAGGGCAAATCCTATACACCTTC. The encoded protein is CAWSVPWQGQILYTF.

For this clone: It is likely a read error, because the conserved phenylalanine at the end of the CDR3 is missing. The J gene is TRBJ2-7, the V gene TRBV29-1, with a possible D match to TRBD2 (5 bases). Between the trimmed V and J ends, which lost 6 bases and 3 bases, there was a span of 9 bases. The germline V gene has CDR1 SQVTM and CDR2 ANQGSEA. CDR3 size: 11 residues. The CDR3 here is CSVPGVYEQYS. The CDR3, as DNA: TGCAGCGTCCCCGGGGTCTACGAGCAGTACTCC.

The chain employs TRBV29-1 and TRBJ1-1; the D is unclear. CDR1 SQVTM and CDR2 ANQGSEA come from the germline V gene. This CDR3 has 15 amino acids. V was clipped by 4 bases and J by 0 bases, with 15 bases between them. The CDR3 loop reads CSVAPLVALNTEAFF. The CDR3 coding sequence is TGCAGCGTTGCCCCTCTCGTAGCCTTGAACACTGAAGCTTTCTTT.

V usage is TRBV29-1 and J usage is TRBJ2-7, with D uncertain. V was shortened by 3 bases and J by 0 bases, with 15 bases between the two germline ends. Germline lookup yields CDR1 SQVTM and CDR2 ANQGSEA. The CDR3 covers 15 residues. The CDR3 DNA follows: TGCAGCGTTGATAGACGCGTTGGAAGCTCCTACGAGCAGTACTTC. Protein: CSVDRRVGSSYEQYF.

CDR3 region: CASSLATDTQYF. The CDR3 nucleotides are TGTGCCAGCAGCTTAGCTACAGATACGCAGTATTTT. The chain couples TRBV7-6 to TRBJ2-3; D gene ambiguous. This CDR3 has 12 amino acids. V shed 0 bases and J shed 3 bases, with 1 base lying between them. The germline gives CDR1 SGHVS, CDR2 FNYEAQ.

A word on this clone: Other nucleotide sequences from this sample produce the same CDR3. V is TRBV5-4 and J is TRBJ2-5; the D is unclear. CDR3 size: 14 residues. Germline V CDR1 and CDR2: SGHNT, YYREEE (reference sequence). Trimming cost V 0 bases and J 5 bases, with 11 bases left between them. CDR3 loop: CASSLGDPRETQYF. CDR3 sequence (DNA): TGTGCCAGCAGCTTGGGCGACCCACGGGAGACCCAGTACTTC.

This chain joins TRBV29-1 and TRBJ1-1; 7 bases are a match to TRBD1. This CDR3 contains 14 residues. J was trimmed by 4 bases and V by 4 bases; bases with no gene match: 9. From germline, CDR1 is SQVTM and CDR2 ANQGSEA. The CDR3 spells CSVVLVDRATEAFF. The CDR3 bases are TGCAGCGTTGTTCTGGTAGACAGGGCCACTGAAGCTTTCTTT.